The entry below gives a single TCR beta chain sequence along with its context. Its cognate antigen is unknown. Germline V gene data show CDR1 as SGHRS and CDR2 as YFSETQ. This CDR3 contains 14 residues. V was pared by 4 bases and J by 5 bases, with 15 bases between. This sample stems from a study of blood T cells in healthy people across ages. Study-level findings and limits: Long-lived donors carried more naive CD4+ cells and greater diversity than aged donors.

It was 8 to 10 milliliters of peripheral blood that were drawn from each donor. A second roughly 6 to 12 cycle PCR used barcoded and J-beta primers. Each of the cDNA molecules was tagged by a template-switch adaptor with 12 random nucleotides. A single record per CDR3 protein comes from TCRdb applying MiXCR to the 5' RACE reads. The sample has 1,300,000 or so distinct CDR3 sequences, 45% to 70% seen once; the top ten hold about 6.3%. The receptor comes from a man aged 18 to 30 in good health. Sequenced input: blood. The chain combines TRBV5-1 with TRBJ1-2, with D possibly being TRBD1 (6 bases). CDR3 nucleotide sequence: TGCGCCAGCAGCCCGGACAGCAATGCTTATGGCTACACCTTC. This sequence encodes CASSPDSNAYGYTF.